The 11 T cell receptor beta chains below come from one sample, sequenced in a study of graft-versus-host responses after intestinal transplantation. These receptors are not linked to any known antigen. Sequencing used immunoSEQ multiplex PCR; TCRdb keeps in-frame clones, though not all of them. The sample lists about 70,000 clones, over 75% seen once, with nearly 0.4% in the top ten. The material sequenced was unstimulated CD4+ T cells sorted from spleen or lymph node cells, taken before transplant. The receptors come from a human donor who was the organ donor for an intestinal transplant.

The chain couples TRBV27 to TRBJ2-3; 8 bases are a match to TRBD2. Looked up from germline, CDR1 is MNHEY and CDR2 is SMNVEV (reference sequence). The CDR3 runs 18 residues. V lost 1 base and J lost 0; bases outside the gene matches: 9. This chain's CDR3 is CASSLFAGGTYSTDTQYF. CDR3 bases: TGTGCCAGCAGTTTATTCGCGGGGGGCACCTACAGCACAGATACGCAGTATTTT.

The V call is TRBV9, the J call TRBJ1-1; TRBD1 agrees at 9 bases. The J segment lost 0 bases and the V segment lost 4 bases, leaving 7 bases of the junction unmatched. The CDR3 consists of 16 residues. Germline V lookup: CDR1 SGDLS, CDR2 YYNGEE. CDR3 bases: TGTGCCAGCAGCCCCGACGGACAGGGGATGAACACTGAAGCTTTCTTT. Protein sequence: CASSPDGQGMNTEAFF.

The genes are TRBV7-8 and TRBJ1-1; no clear D. V lost 4 bases and J lost 1, with 19 bases in between. Per germline, CDR1 SGHVS and CDR2 FQNEAQ. This CDR3 contains 17 residues. CDR3 protein: CASSSKSGLSGNTEAFF. The DNA of the CDR3 is TGTGCCAGCAGCTCCAAATCCGGGCTTAGCGGGAACACTGAAGCTTTCTTT.

The genes are TRBV28 and TRBJ1-5; D ambiguous. This CDR3 is built from 15 residues. Trimming removed 6 bases from V and 6 bases from J, with 18 bases in between. CDR1 is MDHEN, CDR2 SYDVKM, per germline. The CDR3 loop is CASSFAGENRQPQHF. CDR3 DNA sequence: TGTGCCAGCAGCTTCGCGGGAGAAAATCGTCAGCCCCAGCATTTT.

The gene calls are TRBV20-1 and TRBJ2-5, with a possible D match to TRBD1 (5 bases). The germline CDR1 and CDR2 sequences are DFQATT and SNEGSKA (reference sequence). CDR3 length: 11 amino acids. Trimming took off 1 base at V and 5 bases at J, with 5 bases between the two ends. In nucleotides, the CDR3 is TGCAGTGCTAGAGCAGGGGAGACCCAGTACTTC. Its translation: CSARAGETQYF.

A few counts support this clone. V gene TRBV28 combines with J gene TRBJ1-2; D perhaps matches TRBD1 (5 bases). The V gene lost 10 bases and the J gene lost 8 bases, with 8 bases spanning the gap. The CDR3 covers 9 residues. Germline CDR1 and CDR2: MDHEN and SYDVKM. The CDR3 protein is CATGEGYTF. The CDR3 DNA is TGTGCCACGGGGGAGGGCTACACCTTC.

This clone was recorded once. The chain is built from TRBV5-4 and TRBJ2-3; 14 nucleotides line up with TRBD2. Germline lookup yields CDR1 SGHNT and CDR2 YYREEE (reference sequence). CDR3 length: 17 amino acids. V lost 3 bases to trimming and J lost 2 bases; unmatched junction nucleotides: 5. The CDR3 bases are TGTGCCAGCAGCTCGGGACTAGCGGGGGCATCCACAGATACGCAGTATTTT. This codes for CASSSGLAGASTDTQYF.

The chain combines TRBV2 with TRBJ1-2; D remains unclear. V was pared by 8 bases and J by 6 bases, with 13 bases between. Per germline, CDR1 SNHLY and CDR2 FYNNEI. The CDR3 extends over 12 amino acids. Written as DNA, the CDR3 is TGTGCCAGCTCTGAGGTCAGCGATGGCTACACCTTC. Its translation: CASSEVSDGYTF. The variable domain in full, completed from reference TRBV2 and TRBJ1-2, reads EPEVTQTPSHQVTQMGQEVILRCVPISNHLYFYWYRQILGQKVEFLVSFYNNEISEKSEIFDDQFSVERPDGSNFTLKIRSTKLEDSAMYFCASSEVSDGYTFGSGTRLTVV.

The rearrangement links TRBV23-1 to TRBJ2-7; TRBD1 aligns across 7 bases. TRBV23-1 is classed as an ORF, of uncertain function. The CDR3 is 15 amino acids. J lost 5 bases, V lost 3 bases, and 10 bases had no gene match. The CDR3 here is CASSHLRQGLDEQYV. The CDR3 DNA is TGCGCCAGCAGTCATTTGAGACAGGGTCTTGACGAGCAGTACGTC.

The J gene is TRBJ1-1, the V gene TRBV29-1; 7 nucleotides match TRBD1. The CDR3 loop spans 13 amino acids. Losses at the gene ends were 7 bases for V and 0 bases for J; bases not matched to a gene: 5. Germline V gene lookup returns CDR1 SQVTM and CDR2 ANQGSEA. Here the CDR3 reads CSAWTGLNTEAFF. CDR3 nucleotides: TGCAGCGCCTGGACAGGTTTGAACACTGAAGCTTTCTTT.

This clone showed up just once. V is TRBV19 and J is TRBJ2-1; D possibly corresponds to TRBD2 (5 bases). V lost 1 base and J 6 bases, leaving 13 bases between the germline ends. Germline values: CDR1 LNHDA, CDR2 SQIVND (reference sequence). The CDR3 covers 15 residues. CDR3 bases: TGTGCCAGTAGTATAGTTTGGGTTGGGAGCAATGAGCAGTTCTTC. It encodes CASSIVWVGSNEQFF. The whole variable domain, filled in from reference TRBV19 and TRBJ2-1, reads DGGITQSPKYLFRKEGQNVTLSCEQNLNHDAMYWYRQDPGQGLRLIYYSQIVNDFQKGDIAEGYSVSREKKESFPLTVTSAQKNPTAFYLCASSIVWVGSNEQFFGPGTRLTVL.